The rows below give T cell receptor beta chains drawn from one sample of a study of prognosis after radiotherapy for stage I lung cancer. One entry per CDR3 protein, called by TCRdb with MiXCR from the multiplex PCR reads. The sample has over 12,000 distinct CDR3 sequences, around 56% seen once. Sequenced here: PBMCs, sampled before or after stereotactic body radiation therapy (not recorded which). These receptor sequences come from a donor of 50 years or more with non-small cell lung cancer. The CDR3 runs from the conserved cysteine through the conserved F or W. D genes are given only for firm matches. Not every row has a clone size; where given, it reads once, few, many or a size class.

TRBD1 | TRBJ1-5 | TRBV7-2 | medium-sized | CASSLEGGDQPQHF | TGTGCCAGCAGCTTAGAAGGGGGCGATCAGCCCCAGCATTTT
TRBD1 | TRBJ2-7 | TRBV20-1 | NA | CSARPGQGNVGRQYF | TGCAGTGCCAGGCCCGGACAGGGAAACGTAGGGCGGCAGTACTTC
TRBD1 | TRBJ1-2 | TRBV5-1 | medium-sized | CASSLRGQGREGYTF | TGCGCCAGCAGCTTGAGGGGACAGGGGAGAGAAGGCTACACCTTC
NA | TRBJ1-5 | TRBV19 | NA | CASSICQGQPQHF | TGTGCCAGTAGTATCTGTCAGGGTCAGCCCCAGCATTTT
NA | TRBJ1-4 | TRBV24-1 | many | CATSDPREGEKLFF | TGTGCCACCAGTGATCCTCGGGAGGGGGAAAAACTGTTTTTT
NA | TRBJ2-7 | TRBV25-1 | NA | CAGSDGCPYEQYF | TGTGCCGGCAGTGACGGATGCCCCTACGAGCAGTACTTC
NA | TRBJ1-5 | TRBV30 | NA | CAWKWSGPNSNQPQHF | TGTGCCTGGAAGTGGAGCGGGCCGAATAGCAATCAGCCCCAGCATTTT
NA | TRBJ2-5 | TRBV7-9 | NA | CASSRWAIVSQETQYF | TGTGCCAGCAGCCGTTGGGCTATCGTGTCTCAAGAGACCCAGTACTTC
NA | TRBJ2-7 | TRBV19 | NA | CASSNEGAYEQYF | TGTGCCAGTAGTAATGAGGGAGCCTACGAGCAGTACTTC
NA | TRBJ2-2 | TRBV30 | NA | CAWRTHPNTGELFF | TGTGCCTGGAGGACCCACCCGAACACCGGGGAGCTGTTTTTT
TRBD2 | TRBJ2-3 | TRBV20-1 | medium-sized | CSALGGSTDTQYF | TGCAGTGCCCTGGGGGGGAGCACAGATACGCAGTATTTT
NA | TRBJ2-2 | TRBV11-2 | NA | CASSFLPGRVGGELFF | TGTGCCAGCAGCTTCCTTCCTGGAAGGGTGGGCGGGGAGCTGTTTTTT
TRBD1 | TRBJ1-5 | TRBV2 | NA | CASQGQGANGQPQHF | TGTGCCAGCCAGGGACAGGGGGCGAACGGTCAGCCCCAGCATTTT
NA | TRBJ1-4 | TRBV29-1 | many | CSVRPSAEKLFF | TGCAGCGTTCGGCCGTCCGCTGAAAAACTGTTTTTT
NA | TRBJ2-2 | TRBV25-1 | NA | CASNRGGNGELFF | TGTGCCAGCAATAGGGGTGGGAACGGGGAGCTGTTTTTT
NA | TRBJ2-1 | TRBV3-1 | many | CASSHDGGLEQFF | TGTGCCAGCAGCCATGACGGAGGTCTGGAGCAGTTCTTC
TRBD2 | TRBJ2-3 | TRBV11-3 | NA | CASISWTSGSGTQYF | TGTGCCAGCATCTCCTGGACTAGCGGGAGTGGGACGCAGTATTTT
NA | TRBJ2-7 | TRBV11-1 | NA | CASSFGRQAGVYEQYF | TGTGCCAGCAGCTTCGGGCGACAGGCGGGAGTGTACGAGCAGTACTTC
TRBD2 | TRBJ2-1 | TRBV30 | NA | CACPGLASYNEQFF | TGTGCCTGCCCGGGACTAGCGAGTTACAATGAGCAGTTCTTC
TRBD1 | TRBJ1-1 | TRBV20-1 | NA | CSVRETGVTEAFF | TGCAGTGTTAGAGAAACAGGGGTCACTGAAGCTTTCTTT
TRBD2 | TRBJ2-7 | TRBV30 | medium-sized | CACTRLAGTEQYF | TGTGCCTGTACCCGACTAGCGGGAACCGAGCAGTACTTC
TRBD1 | TRBJ2-5 | TRBV11-2 | NA | CASSGNRQGDETQYF | TGTGCCAGCAGCGGGAATAGACAGGGCGACGAGACCCAGTACTTC
TRBD1 | TRBJ2-5 | TRBV24-1 | NA | CATSYPGQVTQETQYF | TGTGCCACCAGTTACCCGGGACAGGTAACCCAAGAGACCCAGTACTTC